This T cell receptor (beta chain) came from a study of shared clonotypes between healthy human individuals. Positively selected for CCR7, the CD45RO-negative cells used as naive CD8 cells excluded terminally differentiated effector memory CD45RA+ cells. TCRdb keeps only in-frame clones here, not all; method: immunoSEQ multiplex PCR. The profile shows about 800,000 clones, 90% to 97% of them singletons. J was trimmed by 5 bases and V by 4 bases; bases with no gene match: 12. Germline V gives CDR1 MNHNS, CDR2 SASEGT. The CDR3 is 17 amino acids. The V and J genes are TRBV6-1 and TRBJ2-3, with TRBD1 matching over 10 bases. The sequence came from a man aged 30-40 years in good health. The material sequenced was naive CD8+ T cells sorted from blood. The CDR3 loop reads CASSGTGGVGGGDTQYF. CDR3 in DNA: TGTGCCAGCAGTGGGACAGGGGGAGTGGGAGGCGGAGATACGCAGTATTTT.